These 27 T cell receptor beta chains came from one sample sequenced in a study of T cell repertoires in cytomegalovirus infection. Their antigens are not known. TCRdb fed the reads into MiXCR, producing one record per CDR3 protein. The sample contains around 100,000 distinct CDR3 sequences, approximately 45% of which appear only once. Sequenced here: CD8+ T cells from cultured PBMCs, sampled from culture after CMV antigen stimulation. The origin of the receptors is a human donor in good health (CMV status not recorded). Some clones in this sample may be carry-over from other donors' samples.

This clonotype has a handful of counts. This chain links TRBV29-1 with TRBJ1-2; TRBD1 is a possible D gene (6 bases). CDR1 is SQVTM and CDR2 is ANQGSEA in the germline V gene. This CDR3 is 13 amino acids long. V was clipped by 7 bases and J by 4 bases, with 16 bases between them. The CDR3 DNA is TGCAGCGCCGAAGGTCAGGGGCTCTATGGCTACACCTTC. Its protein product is CSAEGQGLYGYTF.

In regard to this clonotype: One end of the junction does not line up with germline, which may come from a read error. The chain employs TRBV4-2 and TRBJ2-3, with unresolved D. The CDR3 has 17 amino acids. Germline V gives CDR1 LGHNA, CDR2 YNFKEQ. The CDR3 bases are TGTGTCAGCAGCCAGGCACCTTGGCGGTCCAGCACAGATACGCAGTATTTT. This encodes CVSSQAPWRSSTDTQYF.

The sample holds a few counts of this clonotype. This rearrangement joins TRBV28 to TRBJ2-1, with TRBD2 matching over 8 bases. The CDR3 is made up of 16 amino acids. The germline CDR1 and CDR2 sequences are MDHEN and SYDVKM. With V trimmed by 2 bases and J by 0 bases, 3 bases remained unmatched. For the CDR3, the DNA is TGTGCCAGCAGTTTAAAGCGGGGGAGCTCCTACAATGAGCAGTTCTTC. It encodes CASSLKRGSSYNEQFF.

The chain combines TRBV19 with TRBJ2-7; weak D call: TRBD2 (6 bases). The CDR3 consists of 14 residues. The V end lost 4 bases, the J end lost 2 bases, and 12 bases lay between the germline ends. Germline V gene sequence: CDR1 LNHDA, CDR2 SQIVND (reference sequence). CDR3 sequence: CASSTGLSAYEQYF. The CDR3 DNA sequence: TGTGCCAGTAGTACCGGACTATCAGCCTACGAGCAGTACTTC.

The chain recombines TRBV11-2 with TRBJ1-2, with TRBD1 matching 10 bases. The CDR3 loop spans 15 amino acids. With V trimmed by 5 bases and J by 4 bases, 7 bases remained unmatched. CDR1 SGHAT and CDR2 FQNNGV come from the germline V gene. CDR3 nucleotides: TGTGCCAGCAGCGGCGACAGGGGGCGCGGCTATGGCTACACCTTC. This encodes CASSGDRGRGYGYTF. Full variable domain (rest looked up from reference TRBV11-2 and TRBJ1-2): EAGVAQSPRYKIIEKRQSVAFWCNPISGHATLYWYQQILGQGPKLLIQFQNNGVVDDSQLPKDRFSAERLKGVDSTLKIQPAKLEDSAVYLCASSGDRGRGYGYTFGSGTRLTVV.

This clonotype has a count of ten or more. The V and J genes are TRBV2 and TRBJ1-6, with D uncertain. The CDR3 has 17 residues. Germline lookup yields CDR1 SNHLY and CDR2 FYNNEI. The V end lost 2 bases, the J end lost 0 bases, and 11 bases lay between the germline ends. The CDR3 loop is CASSEFGEPSYNSPLHF. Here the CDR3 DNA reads TGTGCCAGCAGTGAATTCGGGGAGCCCTCCTATAATTCACCCCTCCACTTT.

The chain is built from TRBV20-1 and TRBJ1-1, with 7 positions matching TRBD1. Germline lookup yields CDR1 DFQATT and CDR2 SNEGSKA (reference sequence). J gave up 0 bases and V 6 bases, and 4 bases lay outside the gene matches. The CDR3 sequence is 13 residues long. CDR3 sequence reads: CSARGTVNTEAFF. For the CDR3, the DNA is TGCAGTGCCCGGGGGACAGTGAACACTGAAGCTTTCTTT.

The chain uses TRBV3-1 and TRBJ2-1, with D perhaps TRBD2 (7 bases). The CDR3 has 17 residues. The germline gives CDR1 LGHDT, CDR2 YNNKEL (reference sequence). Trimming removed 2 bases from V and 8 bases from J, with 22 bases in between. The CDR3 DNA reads TGTGCCAGCAGCCAAATCGGTGGGGGGGGGCCGTTCTATGAGCAGTTCTTC. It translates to CASSQIGGGGPFYEQFF.

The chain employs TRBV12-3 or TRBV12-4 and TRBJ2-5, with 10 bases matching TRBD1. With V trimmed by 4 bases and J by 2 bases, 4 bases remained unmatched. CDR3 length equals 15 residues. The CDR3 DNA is TGTGCCAGCAGTTCCGCGGGACAGGGGCAAGAGACCCAGTACTTC. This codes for CASSSAGQGQETQYF.

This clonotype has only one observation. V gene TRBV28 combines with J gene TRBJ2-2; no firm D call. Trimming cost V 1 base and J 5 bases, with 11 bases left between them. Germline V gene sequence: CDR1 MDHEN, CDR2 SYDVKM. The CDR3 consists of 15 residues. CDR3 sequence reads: CASSLLAEATGELFF. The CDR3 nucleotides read TGTGCCAGCAGTTTATTAGCCGAGGCGACCGGGGAGCTGTTTTTT.

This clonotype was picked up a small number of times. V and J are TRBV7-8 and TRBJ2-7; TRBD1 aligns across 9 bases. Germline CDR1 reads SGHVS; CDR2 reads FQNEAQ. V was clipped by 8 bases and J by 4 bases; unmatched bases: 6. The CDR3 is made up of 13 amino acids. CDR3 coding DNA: TGTGCCAGCGGTAGGACAGGGGAATACGAGCAGTACTTC. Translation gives CASGRTGEYEQYF.

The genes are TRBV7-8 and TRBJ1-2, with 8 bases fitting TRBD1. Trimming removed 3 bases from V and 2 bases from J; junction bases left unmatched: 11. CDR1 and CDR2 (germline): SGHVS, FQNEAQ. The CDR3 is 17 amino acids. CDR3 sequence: CASSFSSGQGVNYGYTF. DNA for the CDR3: TGTGCCAGCAGCTTCTCGTCCGGACAGGGTGTGAACTATGGCTACACCTTC.

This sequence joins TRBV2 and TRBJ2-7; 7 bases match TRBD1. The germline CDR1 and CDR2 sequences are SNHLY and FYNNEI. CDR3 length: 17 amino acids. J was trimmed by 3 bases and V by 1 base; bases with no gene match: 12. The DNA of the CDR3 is TGTGCCAGCAGTGAAGGTCGAGGGGGCGCCGGTCACTACGAGCAGTACTTC. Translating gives CASSEGRGGAGHYEQYF. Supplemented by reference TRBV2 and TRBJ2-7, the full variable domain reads EPEVTQTPSHQVTQMGQEVILRCVPISNHLYFYWYRQILGQKVEFLVSFYNNEISEKSEIFDDQFSVERPDGSNFTLKIRSTKLEDSAMYFCASSEGRGGAGHYEQYFGPGTRLTVT.

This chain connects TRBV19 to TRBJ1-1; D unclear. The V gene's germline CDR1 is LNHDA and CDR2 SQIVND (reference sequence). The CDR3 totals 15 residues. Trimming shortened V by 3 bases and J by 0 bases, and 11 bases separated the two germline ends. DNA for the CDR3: TGTGCCAGTAGTATGTATCGGACGGTGAACACTGAAGCTTTCTTT. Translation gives CASSMYRTVNTEAFF.

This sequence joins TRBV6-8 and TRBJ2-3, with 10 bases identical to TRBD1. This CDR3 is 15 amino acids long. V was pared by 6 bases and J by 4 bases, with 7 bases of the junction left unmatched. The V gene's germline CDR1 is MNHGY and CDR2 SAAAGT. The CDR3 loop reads CASRTGGALADTQYF. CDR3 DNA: TGTGCCAGCAGGACAGGGGGCGCTTTGGCAGATACGCAGTATTTT.

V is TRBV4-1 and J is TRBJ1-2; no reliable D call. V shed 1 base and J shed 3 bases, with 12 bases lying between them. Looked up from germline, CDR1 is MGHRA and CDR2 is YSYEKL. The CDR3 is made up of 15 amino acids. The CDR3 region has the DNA TGCGCCAGCAGCCAAGTGCATAACACTTACTATGGCTACACCTTC. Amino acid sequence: CASSQVHNTYYGYTF.

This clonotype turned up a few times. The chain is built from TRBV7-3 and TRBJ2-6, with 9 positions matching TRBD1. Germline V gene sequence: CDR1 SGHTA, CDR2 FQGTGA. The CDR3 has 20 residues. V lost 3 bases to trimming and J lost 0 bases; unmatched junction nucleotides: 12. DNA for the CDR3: TGTGCCAGCAGCTTTTACCCCCCGGGACAGGGCCCCTCTGGGGCCAACGTCCTGACTTTC. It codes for CASSFYPPGQGPSGANVLTF.

The CDR3 nucleotides are TGCGCCAGCAGCCATCCCGGGAGCCCAGAGGATTATGGCTACACCTTC. Protein sequence: CASSHPGSPEDYGYTF. J is TRBJ1-2 and V is TRBV4-1; no clear D. In germline, CDR1 is MGHRA, CDR2 YSYEKL. The ends were cut back, 3 bases at V and 5 bases at J, with 19 bases in the middle. This CDR3 region has 16 residues.

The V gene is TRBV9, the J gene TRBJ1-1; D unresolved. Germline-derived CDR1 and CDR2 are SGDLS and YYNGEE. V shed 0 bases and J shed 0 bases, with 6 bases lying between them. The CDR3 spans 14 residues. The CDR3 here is CASSVDDLNTEAFF. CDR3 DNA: TGTGCCAGCAGCGTAGACGACCTGAACACTGAAGCTTTCTTT.

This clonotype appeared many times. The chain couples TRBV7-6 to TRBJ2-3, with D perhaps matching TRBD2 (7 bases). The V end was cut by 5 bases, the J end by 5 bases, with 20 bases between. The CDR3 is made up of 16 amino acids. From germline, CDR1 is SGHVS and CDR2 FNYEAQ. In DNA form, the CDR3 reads TGTGCCAGCAGCCCGGTTGGGGGGGGGCCCCTAGATACGCAGTATTTT. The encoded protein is CASSPVGGGPLDTQYF.

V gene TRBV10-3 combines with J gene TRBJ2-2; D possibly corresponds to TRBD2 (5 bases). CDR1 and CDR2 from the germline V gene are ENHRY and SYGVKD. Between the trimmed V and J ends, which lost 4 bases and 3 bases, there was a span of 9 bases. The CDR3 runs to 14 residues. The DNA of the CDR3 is TGTGCCATCAGTGCCGGGGTTCACACCGGGGAGCTGTTTTTT. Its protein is CAISAGVHTGELFF.

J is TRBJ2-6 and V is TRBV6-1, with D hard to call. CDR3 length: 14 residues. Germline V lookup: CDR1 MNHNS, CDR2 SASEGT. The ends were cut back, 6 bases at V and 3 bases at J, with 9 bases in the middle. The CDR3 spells CASRQGHGANVLTF. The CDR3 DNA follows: TGTGCCAGCAGGCAAGGGCATGGGGCCAACGTCCTGACTTTC.

For the CDR3, the DNA is TGTGCCAGCAGTTTGCGAGTCGCCGGATCCTACGAGCAGTACTTC. It is translated as CASSLRVAGSYEQYF. The chain carries TRBV28 and TRBJ2-7; D gene ambiguous. V was pared by 3 bases and J by 1 base, with 13 bases between. Germline CDR1 reads MDHEN; CDR2 reads SYDVKM. The CDR3 totals 15 residues.

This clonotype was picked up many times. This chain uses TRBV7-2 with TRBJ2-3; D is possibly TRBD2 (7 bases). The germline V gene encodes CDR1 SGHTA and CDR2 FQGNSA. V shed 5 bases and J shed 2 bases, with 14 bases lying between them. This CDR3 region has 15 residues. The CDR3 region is CASSPAGAVTDTQYF. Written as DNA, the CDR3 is TGTGCCAGCAGCCCCGCGGGGGCCGTCACAGATACGCAGTATTTT.

CDR3 region: CASSFFTNEKLFF. The CDR3 coding sequence is TGTGCCAGCAGTTTCTTCACTAATGAAAAACTGTTTTTT. The V and J genes are TRBV27 and TRBJ1-4; D uncertain. This CDR3 region has 13 residues. Germline lookup yields CDR1 MNHEY and CDR2 SMNVEV (reference sequence). V was pared by 3 bases and J by 2 bases, with 4 bases between.

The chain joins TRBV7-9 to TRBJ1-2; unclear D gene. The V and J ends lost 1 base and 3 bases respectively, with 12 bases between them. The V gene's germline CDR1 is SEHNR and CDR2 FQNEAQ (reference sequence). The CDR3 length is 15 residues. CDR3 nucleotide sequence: TGTGCCAGCAGCTTAGGTTCGGCGTACTACTATGGCTACACCTTC. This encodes CASSLGSAYYYGYTF.

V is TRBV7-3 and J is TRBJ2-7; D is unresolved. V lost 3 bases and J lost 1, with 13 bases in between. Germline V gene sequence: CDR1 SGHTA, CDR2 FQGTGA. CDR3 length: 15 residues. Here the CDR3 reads CASSFPGAPSYEQYF. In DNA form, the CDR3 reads TGTGCCAGCAGCTTCCCAGGCGCACCTTCCTACGAGCAGTACTTC.